A single sample gave rise to the 27 T cell receptor beta chains below, sequenced in a study of blood T cell repertoires in COVID-19. Produced via immunoSEQ multiplex PCR; TCRdb's table is partial and in-frame only. The sample holds 270,000 or so clones; about 87% are singletons and the top ten take roughly 8.6%. Sequencing was performed on peripheral blood. The receptors shown here come from a human donor in a cohort sampled during active COVID-19.

This clone has a single count. The chain has TRBV4-1 and TRBJ2-5; no clear D. Trimming took 2 bases from V and 5 from J, leaving 12 bases between them. This CDR3 has 14 amino acids. Germline V gives CDR1 MGHRA, CDR2 YSYEKL. The CDR3 sequence is CASSQTQVRETQYF. The CDR3 region has the DNA TGCGCCAGCAGCCAAACCCAGGTTCGGGAGACCCAGTACTTC.

This chain connects TRBV18 to TRBJ1-1; D gene ambiguous. Trimming stripped 3 bases from V and 0 bases from J, with 11 bases between. Germline CDR1 reads KGHSH; CDR2 reads LQKENI. The CDR3 is 15 residues long. The CDR3 loop reads CASSPSQSMNTEAFF. CDR3 sequence (DNA): TGTGCCAGCTCACCCTCACAGAGCATGAACACTGAAGCTTTCTTT.

The CDR3 loop reads CASLRQGRGDTDTQYF. Here the CDR3 DNA reads TGTGCCAGCTTACGACAGGGTCGCGGTGACACAGATACGCAGTATTTT. V and J are TRBV11-2 and TRBJ2-3; TRBD1 matches at 7 bases. Germline V lookup: CDR1 SGHAT, CDR2 FQNNGV. V trimming: 8 bases; J trimming: 2 bases; junction bases outside the gene matches: 13. The CDR3 runs 16 residues. Filled out from reference TRBV11-2 and TRBJ2-3, the complete variable domain reads EAGVAQSPRYKIIEKRQSVAFWCNPISGHATLYWYQQILGQGPKLLIQFQNNGVVDDSQLPKDRFSAERLKGVDSTLKIQPAKLEDSAVYLCASLRQGRGDTDTQYFGPGTRLTVL.

This chain connects TRBV5-6 to TRBJ2-7, with a tentative D call TRBD1 (6 bases). The CDR3 is 14 residues long. Germline lookup yields CDR1 SGHDT and CDR2 YYEEEE. V was shortened by 0 bases and J by 0 bases, with 7 bases between the two germline ends. In DNA form, the CDR3 reads TGTGCCAGCAGCTTGGGGGACAACTCCTACGAGCAGTACTTC. Residues: CASSLGDNSYEQYF.

This chain links TRBV6-5 with TRBJ1-2; D is possibly TRBD1 (5 bases). V was pared by 6 bases and J by 8 bases, with 13 bases between. The CDR3 is 12 amino acids. Per germline, CDR1 MNHEY and CDR2 SVGAGI. The DNA for the CDR3 is TGTGCCAGCAGCTTTTCGCAGGGAGGCTACACCTTC. The encoded protein is CASSFSQGGYTF.

The chain links TRBV6-6 to TRBJ2-3, with D possibly TRBD2 on 6 matching bases. The CDR3 is 16 residues long. Germline lookup yields CDR1 MNHNY and CDR2 SVGAGI (reference sequence). The ends were cut back, 4 bases at V and 1 base at J, with 15 bases in the middle. The CDR3 coding sequence is TGTGCCAGCAGTTCGGGACTCGATCTAGGCACAGATACGCAGTATTTT. Amino acids: CASSSGLDLGTDTQYF.

The gene calls are TRBV5-6 and TRBJ1-1; D is ambiguous. V was cut by 1 base and J by 2 bases, with 6 bases left in between. Germline CDR1 is SGHDT and CDR2 is YYEEEE. The CDR3 has 13 amino acids. CDR3: CASSLYRNTEAFF. CDR3 bases: TGTGCCAGCAGCTTGTATCGTAACACTGAAGCTTTCTTT.

The rearrangement joins TRBV21-1 to TRBJ2-7; TRBD1 is the table's D call, not checked against the DNA. TRBV21-1 has pseudogene status. The CDR3 spans 11 residues. CDR3 DNA: TGTGCCAGCTCCCCCAGTTACGAGCAGTACTTC. Translated, it gives CASSPSYEQYF.

This chain joins TRBV7-8 and TRBJ2-1; TRBD1 matches at 7 bases. Germline values: CDR1 SGHVS, CDR2 FQNEAQ. V lost 6 bases, J lost 10 bases, and 12 bases stayed unmatched. CDR3 length: 14 residues. The CDR3 here is CASRTGTVNREQFF. CDR3 coding DNA: TGTGCCAGCAGGACCGGGACAGTCAATAGGGAGCAGTTCTTC.

This rearrangement joins TRBV24-1 to TRBJ2-3; TRBD2 matches 7 bases. Germline assignment: CDR1 KGHDR and CDR2 SFDVKD. Trimming took 9 bases from V and 1 from J; bases not matched to a gene: 6. CDR3 length: 14 amino acids. CDR3 sequence: CATRGEVGTDTQYF. The CDR3 coding sequence is TGTGCCACCCGGGGGGAAGTAGGCACAGATACGCAGTATTTT.

This chain joins TRBV6-5 and TRBJ1-6; no clear D gene. This CDR3 has 13 amino acids. CDR1 MNHEY and CDR2 SVGAGI come from the germline V gene. Trimming removed 10 bases at V and 7 bases at J, with 14 bases between. The CDR3 DNA reads TGTGCCACCGCACGGGGTGGCAATTCACCCCTCCACTTT. It yields the protein CATARGGNSPLHF.

This chain links TRBV11-1 with TRBJ2-1; 7 nucleotides line up with TRBD1. Germline V gene sequence: CDR1 SGHAT, CDR2 FQDESV (reference sequence). This CDR3 region has 13 residues. V was clipped by 3 bases and J by 6 bases; unmatched bases: 2. CDR3: CASSLTGSNEQFF. In DNA form, the CDR3 reads TGTGCCAGCAGCTTGACAGGGAGCAATGAGCAGTTCTTC.

This sequence joins TRBV6-5 and TRBJ1-5; TRBD1 matches 7 bases. The CDR3 runs 15 residues. Germline V gives CDR1 MNHEY, CDR2 SVGAGI. The ends lost 0 bases at V and 7 bases at J; junction bases unmatched: 6. CDR3 DNA: TGTGCCAGCAGTTACTCTGAGGGGGCAGGCCAGCCCCAGCATTTT. It is translated as CASSYSEGAGQPQHF.

V gene TRBV5-5 combines with J gene TRBJ2-5, with TRBD2 matching over 10 bases. The ends lost 2 bases at V and 2 bases at J; junction bases unmatched: 6. Germline CDR1 SGHKS, CDR2 YYEKEE (reference sequence). The CDR3 covers 16 residues. The CDR3 loop is CASSLLAGTLQETQYF. The CDR3 DNA reads TGTGCCAGCAGCTTACTAGCGGGAACATTACAAGAGACCCAGTACTTC.

V and J are TRBV6-5 and TRBJ2-7; possibly TRBD1 for D (6 bases). Germline-derived CDR1 and CDR2 are MNHEY and SVGAGI. The CDR3 length is 13 residues. V lost 6 bases, J lost 5 bases, and 14 bases lay in between. The CDR3 is CASRYLRGNEQYF. CDR3 nucleotides: TGTGCCAGCAGGTACCTCAGGGGTAACGAGCAGTACTTC.

This sequence joins TRBV3-1 (or the pseudogene TRBV3-2) and TRBJ2-3; 7 positions match TRBD2. Germline CDR1 LGHDT, CDR2 YNNKEL (reference sequence). The ends lost 4 bases at V and 11 bases at J; junction bases unmatched: 18. This CDR3 has 16 amino acids. Here the CDR3 reads CASSRGGGLPSQKQYF. CDR3 DNA sequence: TGTGCCAGCAGCCGTGGCGGGGGACTACCTTCCCAGAAGCAGTATTTT.

CDR3 in amino acids: CATSRGTPAEVEAFF. The CDR3 DNA reads as TGTGCCACCAGCAGGGGGACACCGGCCGAAGTTGAAGCTTTCTTT. The chain couples TRBV15 to TRBJ1-1; D possibly corresponds to TRBD1 (6 bases). Trimming left V 3 bases short and J 7 bases short, with 18 bases between. The V gene's germline CDR1 is LNHNV and CDR2 YYDKDF (reference sequence). This CDR3 contains 15 residues. Full variable domain (missing parts from reference TRBV15 and TRBJ1-1): DAMVIQNPRYQVTQFGKPVTLSCSQTLNHNVMYWYQQKSSQAPKLLFHYYDKDFNNEADTPDNFQSRRPNTSFCFLDIRSPGLGDTAMYLCATSRGTPAEVEAFFGQGTRLTVV.

V usage is TRBV6-4 and J usage is TRBJ2-1; TRBD1 might be the D (5 bases). Looked up from germline, CDR1 is MRHNA and CDR2 is SNTAGT. The CDR3 length is 13 residues. Trimming shortened V by 4 bases and J by 8 bases, and 12 bases separated the two germline ends. The CDR3 loop reads CASSAQGGDEQFF. CDR3 coding DNA: TGTGCCAGCAGTGCCCAGGGTGGGGATGAGCAGTTCTTC.

This chain connects TRBV21-1 to TRBJ2-1; the table calls TRBD2, which could not be checked here. TRBV21-1 is a pseudogene. CDR3 length: 18 residues. CDR3 protein: CASSGLAGGLISYNEQFF. CDR3 bases: TGTGCCAGCAGCGGACTAGCGGGAGGGCTAATCTCCTACAATGAGCAGTTCTTC.

The genes are TRBV5-1 and TRBJ1-1; D not resolved. This CDR3 has 13 amino acids. Between the trimmed V and J ends, which lost 7 bases and 2 bases, there was a span of 12 bases. CDR1 and CDR2 (germline): SGHRS, YFSETQ. CDR3 in amino acids: CASRLGLNTEAFF. The DNA for the CDR3 is TGCGCCAGCCGGCTCGGACTCAACACTGAAGCTTTCTTT.

The J gene is TRBJ2-5, the V gene TRBV20-1, with TRBD2 identical over 11 bases. Germline V gene data show CDR1 as DFQATT and CDR2 as SNEGSKA (reference sequence). The CDR3 has 16 residues. V shed 3 bases and J 0 bases; nucleotides not matched to a gene: 6. As DNA, the CDR3 is TGCAGTGCTAGTGTTTTAGCGGGGGGGTACCAAGAGACCCAGTACTTC. Its protein is CSASVLAGGYQETQYF.

V usage is TRBV10-1 and J usage is TRBJ2-5; 10 positions agree with TRBD1. The CDR3 sequence is 16 residues long. With V trimmed by 5 bases and J by 2 bases, 8 bases remained unmatched. The germline CDR1 and CDR2 sequences are WNHNN and SYGVQD (reference sequence). The CDR3 coding sequence is TGCGCCAGCAGTATGGACAGGGGGAGAGAACAAGAGACCCAGTACTTC. Protein product: CASSMDRGREQETQYF.

V gene TRBV19 combines with J gene TRBJ2-1; TRBD1 matches 9 bases. This CDR3 comprises 16 residues. Germline CDR1 LNHDA, CDR2 SQIVND (reference sequence). J lost 7 bases, V lost 4 bases, and 11 bases had no gene match. The CDR3 spells CASSTRDRATPNEQFF. The DNA for the CDR3 is TGTGCCAGTAGTACCCGGGACAGGGCCACCCCAAATGAGCAGTTCTTC.

In the case of this clone: Other DNA sequences in the same sample also yield this CDR3. The chain is built from TRBV9 and TRBJ2-7, with 16 bases identical to TRBD2. The CDR3 runs to 19 residues. The germline V gene has CDR1 SGDLS and CDR2 YYNGEE. The ends lost 0 bases at V and 0 bases at J; junction bases unmatched: 6. CDR3 protein: CASSVGLGLAGGPSYEQYF. The CDR3 DNA sequence: TGTGCCAGCAGCGTAGGTCTGGGACTAGCGGGGGGGCCCTCCTACGAGCAGTACTTC. Based on the CDR3 plus reference TRBV9 and TRBJ2-7, the full variable domain is DSGVTQTPKHLITATGQRVTLRCSPRSGDLSVYWYQQSLDQGLQFLIQYYNGEERAKGNILERFSAQQFPDLHSELNLSSLELGDSALYFCASSVGLGLAGGPSYEQYFGPGTRLTVT.

The V gene is TRBV27, the J gene TRBJ1-1; no clear D. V was pared by 8 bases and J by 3 bases, with 16 bases between. CDR1 and CDR2 from the germline V gene are MNHEY and SMNVEV (reference sequence). The CDR3 runs 14 residues. The CDR3 DNA sequence: TGTGCCAGCCACGCAGCAAGAGGGTACACTGAAGCTTTCTTT. Its translation is CASHAARGYTEAFF.

The V gene is TRBV27, the J gene TRBJ2-1; tentatively, D is TRBD2 (7 bases). The CDR3 spans 17 residues. Germline-derived CDR1 and CDR2 are MNHEY and SMNVEV (reference sequence). The V gene lost 4 bases and the J gene lost 14 bases, with 30 bases spanning the gap. CDR3 nucleotide sequence: TGTGCCAGCAGTTGGAACCCCCGGGAGAACCAAAGGGGGGGAGAGTTCTTC. Its protein product is CASSWNPRENQRGGEFF.

The V and J genes are TRBV19 and TRBJ1-3; a weak D match, TRBD1 (5 bases). The V end lost 8 bases, the J end lost 2 bases, and 10 bases lay between the germline ends. The CDR3 covers 13 residues. CDR1 is LNHDA and CDR2 is SQIVND in the germline V gene (reference sequence). As DNA, the CDR3 is TGTGCCAGTTGCCAGGGAACTGGAAACACCATATATTTT. Translated, it gives CASCQGTGNTIYF.